This TCR beta chain was identified in a study of a mutant IDH1 vaccine in newly diagnosed glioma. Study-wide context: Treated patients had a mean age of approximately 40 years and a sex split that was about 62% male and roughly 40% female. Antecedent treatment encompassed radiotherapy, temozolomide, or their combination; the majority received both.

Germline values: CDR1 SGHRS, CDR2 YFSETQ. The CDR3 covers 14 residues. Germline trimming cut 4 bases from V and 2 bases from J; bases unmatched to any gene: 5. Comments on this clone: No antigen is known for it.

Time point indicated: baseline, week 1 (first vaccination visit). The treatment here: pre-vaccination baseline after standard-of-care therapy. General study findings and limits: Shifts in the top peripheral T cell clonotypes seemed unrelated to pseudoprogression.

Assay used: immunoSEQ multiplex PCR; TCRdb lists only in-frame clones, some missing. This table has approximately 36,000 clones, around 78% appearing once. The gene calls are TRBV5-1 and TRBJ2-5; 7 nucleotides agree with TRBD1. The sample in question was PBMCs, obtained from a glioma patient treated with radiotherapy, temozolomide or both. This TCR was recovered from a man aged 35 to 55 with glioma. Some clones in this sample may be carry-over from other donors' samples. CDR3 sequence reads: CASSISGQQETQYF. CDR3 in DNA: TGCGCCAGCAGCATATCGGGACAGCAAGAGACCCAGTACTTC.